Included here is one TCR beta chain sequence, with context. These data originate in a study of shared clonotypes between healthy human individuals. Measured with immunoSEQ multiplex PCR; TCRdb has only the in-frame clones, and not every one. The data contain 2 million to 2.5 million clones, more than 90% of them seen just once; the ten biggest clones take up around 0.13%. The CDR3 loop spans 11 amino acids. CDR1 is MNHNS, CDR2 SASEGT, per germline. V dropped 10 bases and J dropped 7; count of bases not matched to a gene: 5. This clonotype was obtained from a man younger than 35 in good health. The chain has TRBV6-1 and TRBJ1-2; 8 bases map to TRBD1. Sequencing used naive CD4+ T cells sorted from blood. The sample's subset: CD45RA+ positively selected. CDR3 nucleotides: TGTGCCATCGAGGACAGGGCTGGCTACACCTTC. This translates into CAIEDRAGYTF.